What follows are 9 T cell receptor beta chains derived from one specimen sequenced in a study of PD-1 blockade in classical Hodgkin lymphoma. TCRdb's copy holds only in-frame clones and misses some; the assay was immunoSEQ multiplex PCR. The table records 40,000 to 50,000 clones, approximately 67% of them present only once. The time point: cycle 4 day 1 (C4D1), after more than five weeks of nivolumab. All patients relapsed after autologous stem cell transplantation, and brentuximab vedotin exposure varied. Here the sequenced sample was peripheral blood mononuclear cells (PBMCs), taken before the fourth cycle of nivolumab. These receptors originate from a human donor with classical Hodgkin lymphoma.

CDR3 protein: CASSLDTDPYGYTF. The CDR3 coding sequence is TGTGCCAGCAGCTTGGACACAGATCCTTATGGCTACACCTTC. The rearrangement joins TRBV5-6 to TRBJ1-2, with D uncertain. The germline gives CDR1 SGHDT, CDR2 YYEEEE. Between the trimmed V and J ends, which lost 0 bases and 5 bases, there was a span of 11 bases. The CDR3 runs to 14 residues.

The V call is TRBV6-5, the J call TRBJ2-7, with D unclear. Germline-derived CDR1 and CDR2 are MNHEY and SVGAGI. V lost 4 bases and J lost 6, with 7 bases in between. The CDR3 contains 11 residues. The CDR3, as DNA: TGTGCCAGCAGTTCGGGCTCCGAGCAGTACTTC. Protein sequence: CASSSGSEQYF.

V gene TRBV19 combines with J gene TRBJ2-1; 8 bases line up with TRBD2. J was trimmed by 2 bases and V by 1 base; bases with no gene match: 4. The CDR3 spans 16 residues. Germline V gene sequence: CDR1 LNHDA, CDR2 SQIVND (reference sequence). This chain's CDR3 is CASSIGAGLAYNEQFF. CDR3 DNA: TGTGCCAGTAGTATAGGGGCGGGACTAGCCTACAATGAGCAGTTCTTC.

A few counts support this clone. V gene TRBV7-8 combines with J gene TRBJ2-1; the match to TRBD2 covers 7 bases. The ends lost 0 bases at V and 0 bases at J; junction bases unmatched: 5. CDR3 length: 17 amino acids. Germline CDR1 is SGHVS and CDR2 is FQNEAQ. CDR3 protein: CASSLAGGSSSYNEQFF. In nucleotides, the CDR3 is TGTGCCAGCAGCTTAGCGGGGGGGTCGAGCTCCTACAATGAGCAGTTCTTC. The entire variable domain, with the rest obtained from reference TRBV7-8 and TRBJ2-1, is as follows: GAGVSQSPRYKVAKRGQDVALRCDPISGHVSLFWYQQALGQGPEFLTYFQNEAQLDKSGLPSDRFFAERPEGSVSTLKIQRTQQEDSAVYLCASSLAGGSSSYNEQFFGPGTRLTVL.

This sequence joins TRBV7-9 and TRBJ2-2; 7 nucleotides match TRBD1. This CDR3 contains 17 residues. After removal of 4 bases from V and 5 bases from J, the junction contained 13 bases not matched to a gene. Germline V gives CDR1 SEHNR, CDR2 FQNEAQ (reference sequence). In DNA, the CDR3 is TGTGCCAGCAGCTCCCATCAGGACAGGTTCTATACCGGGGAGCTGTTTTTT. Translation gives CASSSHQDRFYTGELFF.

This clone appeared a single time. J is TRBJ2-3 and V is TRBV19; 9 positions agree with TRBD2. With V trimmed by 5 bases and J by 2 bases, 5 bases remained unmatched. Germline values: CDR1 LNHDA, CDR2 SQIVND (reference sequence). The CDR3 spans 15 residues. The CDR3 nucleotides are TGTGCCAGTAGTTTCCTAGCGGGGAACACAGATACGCAGTATTTT. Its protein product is CASSFLAGNTDTQYF. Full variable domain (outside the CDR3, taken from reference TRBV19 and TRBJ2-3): DGGITQSPKYLFRKEGQNVTLSCEQNLNHDAMYWYRQDPGQGLRLIYYSQIVNDFQKGDIAEGYSVSREKKESFPLTVTSAQKNPTAFYLCASSFLAGNTDTQYFGPGTRLTVL.

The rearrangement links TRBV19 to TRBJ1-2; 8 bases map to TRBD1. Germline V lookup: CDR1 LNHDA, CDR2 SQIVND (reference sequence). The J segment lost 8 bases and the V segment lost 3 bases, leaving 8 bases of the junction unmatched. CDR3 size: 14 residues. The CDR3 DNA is TGTGCCAGTAGTATTGGGACAGGCTCGAGGGGCTACACCTTC. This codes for CASSIGTGSRGYTF.

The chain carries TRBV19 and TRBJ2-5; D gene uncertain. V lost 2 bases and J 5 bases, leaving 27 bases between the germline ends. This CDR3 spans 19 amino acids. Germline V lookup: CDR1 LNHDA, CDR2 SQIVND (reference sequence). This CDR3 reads CASSIYPLSLNVGGETQYF. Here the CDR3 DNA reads TGTGCCAGTAGTATATATCCCCTATCCCTAAATGTGGGCGGTGAGACCCAGTACTTC.

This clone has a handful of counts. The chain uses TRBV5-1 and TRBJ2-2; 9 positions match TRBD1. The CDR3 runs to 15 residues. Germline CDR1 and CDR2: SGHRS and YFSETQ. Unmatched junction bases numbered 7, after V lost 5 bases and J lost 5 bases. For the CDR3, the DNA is TGCGCCAGCAGGGAGATAGGGACAGGGACCGGGGAGCTGTTTTTT. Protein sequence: CASREIGTGTGELFF. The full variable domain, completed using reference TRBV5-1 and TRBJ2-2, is KAGVTQTPRYLIKTRGQQVTLSCSPISGHRSVSWYQQTPGQGLQFLFEYFSETQRNKGNFPGRFSGRQFSNSRSEMNVSTLELGDSALYLCASREIGTGTGELFFGEGSRLTVL.